This T cell receptor (beta chain) emerged from a study of blood T cell repertoires in COVID-19. In the original workflow: How many nucleated cells were present was estimated from reference gene primer amplification. Assay: immunoSEQ multiplex PCR; the TCRdb copy retains only in-frame clones and omits some. D and trimming were read from the DNA, whereas the V and J calls and clone size are those reported in that table. The sample contains about 81,000 clones, 75% of which appear only once. The V gene's germline CDR1 is LGHDT and CDR2 YNNKEL (reference sequence). The CDR3 length is 13 residues. V lost 4 bases and J 3 bases, leaving 6 bases between the germline ends. Only a few counts were recorded for this clone.

V gene TRBV3-1 (or the pseudogene TRBV3-2) combines with J gene TRBJ2-2; D perhaps matches TRBD2 (6 bases). What was sequenced was peripheral blood. This TCR was sampled from a woman aged 45 to 65 with acute or convalescent COVID-19. CDR3 DNA: TGTGCCAGCAGCCGACTAGACACCGGGGAGCTGTTTTTT. It is translated as CASSRLDTGELFF.